The clone carrying this T cell receptor (beta chain) was detected a few times. The study reverse transcribed the entire isolated RNA, so it sequenced expressed TCRB transcripts. Sequenced by immunoSEQ multiplex PCR; TCRdb stores in-frame clones only, minus some. The sample contains under 400,000 clones, around 12% of which appear only once. These data belong to a study of beta chain features in type 1 diabetes. The CDR3 is 13 residues long. V was clipped by 5 bases and J by 7 bases; unmatched bases: 7. The germline V gene encodes CDR1 MDHEN and CDR2 SYDVKM. The sequencing input was naive CD4+ T cells from blood. This TCR came from a man aged 18 to 29 in good health. The chain joins TRBV28 to TRBJ1-2, with 7 positions matching TRBD1. In DNA form, the CDR3 reads TGTGCCAGCAGTATGACAGGGAAAGGTGGCTACACCTTC. It is translated as CASSMTGKGGYTF.